These 13 T cell receptor beta chains originate from one sample sequenced in a study of shared clonotypes between healthy human individuals (dated by TCRdb to the early 2020s). Libraries were built with the immunoSEQ multiplex PCR assay. TCRdb re-hosts the immuneACCESS table, in-frame sequences only. Its copies lack some clones; in the studies checked, an unresolved V gene accounts for under half of them, and the cause for the rest is not known. The sample data list about 600,000 clones, and 97% of these were observed just once. The ten largest clones capture around 0.057% of the sample. What was sequenced was naive CD4+ T cells sorted from blood. The cell subset or site label corresponds to: CD45RA+ positively selected. The receptor set was obtained from a woman aged 30 to 39 in good health.

V usage is TRBV9 and J usage is TRBJ2-1; D is perhaps TRBD2 (5 bases). Trimming removed 0 bases from V and 0 bases from J, with 13 bases in between. There are 17 residues in the CDR3. Looked up from germline, CDR1 is SGDLS and CDR2 is YYNGEE. CDR3 amino acids: CASSVGASGGSYNEQFF. The CDR3 coding sequence is TGTGCCAGCAGCGTAGGGGCCAGCGGAGGCTCCTACAATGAGCAGTTCTTC.

The rearrangement uses TRBV9 and TRBJ2-3; no reliable D call. Trimming pared 0 bases from V and 4 bases from J, leaving 6 bases between. The CDR3 consists of 13 residues. Germline CDR1 is SGDLS and CDR2 is YYNGEE. The CDR3 nucleotides are TGTGCCAGCAGCGTAGTAGCCTCAGATACGCAGTATTTT. Protein product: CASSVVASDTQYF.

For the CDR3, the DNA is TGTGCCAGCAGTTTTTCTTCCGCCGGGAGAGGCACAGATACGCAGTATTTT. Translating it yields CASSFSSAGRGTDTQYF. V and J are TRBV28 and TRBJ2-3, with a possible D match to TRBD2 (6 bases). The germline V gene encodes CDR1 MDHEN and CDR2 SYDVKM. This CDR3 has 17 amino acids. The ends were cut back, 3 bases at V and 1 base at J, with 17 bases in the middle.

The table lists this clone with a count of one. The chain carries TRBV7-9 and TRBJ1-3, with 9 positions matching TRBD1. The CDR3 loop spans 16 amino acids. The V and J ends lost 4 bases and 7 bases, in that order; junction bases with no gene match: 11. Germline CDR1 SEHNR, CDR2 FQNEAQ (reference sequence). For the CDR3, the DNA is TGTGCCAGCAGCTCGGATGGGGGACAGGGCGGCAACACCATATATTTT. This gives the protein CASSSDGGQGGNTIYF.

The chain recombines TRBV27 with TRBJ2-1; TRBD1 aligns across 7 bases. The CDR3 has 16 residues. The junction had 12 bases not matched to a gene; V was cut back by 6 bases and J by 4 bases. CDR1 MNHEY and CDR2 SMNVEV come from the germline V gene (reference sequence). CDR3 sequence reads: CASRKGTEQRYNEQFF. CDR3 nucleotides: TGTGCCAGCAGAAAAGGGACAGAACAAAGATACAATGAGCAGTTCTTC.

The table lists this clone with a count of one. The chain employs TRBV6-5 and TRBJ1-5; 9 bases map to TRBD1. V lost 6 bases, J lost 5 bases, and 5 bases stayed unmatched. The CDR3 contains 14 residues. Germline CDR1 and CDR2: MNHEY and SVGAGI. In nucleotides, the CDR3 is TGTGCCAGCAGCCCCCGGGACAGGGATCAGCCCCAGCATTTT. Encoded protein: CASSPRDRDQPQHF.

The chain joins TRBV27 to TRBJ1-5; D is undetermined. V lost 5 bases and J lost 7, with 18 bases in between. Germline V gene lookup returns CDR1 MNHEY and CDR2 SMNVEV (reference sequence). The CDR3 length is 15 residues. In nucleotides, the CDR3 is TGTGCCAGCAGTCCCATCGGAGTGGCGAGGCAGCCCCAGCATTTT. It yields the protein CASSPIGVARQPQHF.

This clone was seen only once. V gene TRBV4-1 combines with J gene TRBJ2-1; D possibly matches TRBD1 or TRBD2 (6 bases each). V dropped 2 bases and J dropped 7 bases, with 15 bases sitting between them. Germline values: CDR1 MGHRA, CDR2 YSYEKL. CDR3 size: 15 residues. The CDR3 reads CASSQIGGGYNEQFF. Written as DNA, the CDR3 is TGCGCCAGCAGCCAAATCGGGGGCGGTTATAATGAGCAGTTCTTC.

V and J are TRBV7-9 and TRBJ2-2; the match to TRBD2 covers 11 bases. Per germline, CDR1 SEHNR and CDR2 FQNEAQ (reference sequence). The ends lost 5 bases at V and 3 bases at J; junction bases unmatched: 2. This CDR3 is 15 amino acids long. The CDR3 loop reads CASSMGLADTGELFF. In nucleotides, the CDR3 is TGTGCCAGCAGCATGGGACTAGCGGACACCGGGGAGCTGTTTTTT.

The chain combines TRBV5-5 with TRBJ1-5, with D unclear. This CDR3 comprises 14 residues. Trimming removed 0 bases at V and 5 bases at J, with 9 bases between. Germline assignment: CDR1 SGHKS and CDR2 YYEKEE (reference sequence). The CDR3 DNA follows: TGTGCCAGCAGCTTGGGGGCAGCCGATCAGCCCCAGCATTTT. This gives the protein CASSLGAADQPQHF.

This clone turned up a few times. This chain links TRBV18 with TRBJ2-3; TRBD2 matches 11 bases. The CDR3 covers 17 residues. Germline V gives CDR1 KGHSH, CDR2 LQKENI. V gave up 3 bases and J gave up 3 bases; unmatched junction bases: 8. The CDR3 DNA is TGTGCCAGCTCACCCGGACTAGCGGGTAAGGGGACAGATACGCAGTATTTT. It is translated as CASSPGLAGKGTDTQYF.

The chain joins TRBV28 to TRBJ1-5; D is undetermined. CDR1 and CDR2 from the germline V gene are MDHEN and SYDVKM. The V and J ends lost 1 base and 3 bases respectively, with 7 bases between them. The CDR3 spans 14 residues. The CDR3 DNA reads TGTGCCAGCAGTTTATACCAGAACAATCAGCCCCAGCATTTT. Amino acids: CASSLYQNNQPQHF.

The rearrangement uses TRBV28 and TRBJ2-5; the D is unclear. The V gene's germline CDR1 is MDHEN and CDR2 SYDVKM. The CDR3 runs 12 residues. Trimming pared 6 bases from V and 0 bases from J, leaving 5 bases between. CDR3: CASSHNQETQYF. Here the CDR3 DNA reads TGTGCCAGCAGCCACAACCAAGAGACCCAGTACTTC.